The subject of this entry is one T cell receptor (beta chain). Its cognate antigen is unknown. The CDR3 loop spans 14 amino acids. Trimming took off 4 bases at V and 6 bases at J, with 14 bases between the two ends. The V gene's germline CDR1 is MNHEY and CDR2 SVGAGI. Here immunoSEQ multiplex PCR was the method, and the copy in TCRdb shows in-frame clones only, minus some. The sample shows tens of thousands of clones, about 80% of them seen only once. The data belong to a study of OX40 agonist ivuxolimab in advanced cancers. Study overall: The dose of intravenous ivuxolimab that patients received every 2 weeks ranged from 0.01 to 10 mg/kg.

Excluded were patients having autoimmune disease history or systemic immunosuppression. Study-wide points: Dose levels from 0.1 to 3.0 mg/kg saw CD4+ and CD8+ blood T cells expand clonally by week 6.

The gene calls are TRBV6-5 and TRBJ2-3; D unresolved. The TCR sequence derives from an adult with an advanced solid tumor such as melanoma, head and neck, liver or kidney cancer. The input for sequencing was CD4+ or CD8+ T cells sorted from blood, taken in a trial of the OX40 agonist ivuxolimab. CDR3 in amino acids: CASSFGRLRDTQYF. The CDR3, as DNA: TGTGCCAGCAGTTTTGGACGGCTGAGGGATACGCAGTATTTT.